This T cell receptor (beta chain) was captured by sequencing in a study of blood T cells in healthy people across ages. As concerns this clonotype: Its antigen is not identified.

Together with a sample-barcoded 5' primer, a J-beta primer mix was included in a second PCR lasting roughly 6 to 12 cycles. Each cDNA was tagged by a template-switch adaptor containing 12 random nucleotides. From the 5' RACE reads, TCRdb called clonotypes with MiXCR, one entry per CDR3 protein. The sample contains some 1,500,000 distinct CDR3 sequences, roughly 43% of which appear only once. This CDR3 is built from 14 residues. CDR1 is MNHEY and CDR2 is SVGEGT in the germline V gene. The trim removed 6 bases at V and 3 bases at J, leaving 5 bases unmatched. Study-level results: PBMCs left unsorted prevented a conclusive naive versus antigen-experienced comparison.

Isolating PBMCs gave at least 6 million of these cells per sample. The origin of this receptor is a woman under 30 in good health. This sequence joins TRBV6-2 or TRBV6-3 and TRBJ1-2; 9 nucleotides agree with TRBD1. Input material: blood. Here the CDR3 reads CASRARDRDYGYTF. Written as DNA, the CDR3 is TGTGCCAGCAGAGCCCGGGACAGGGACTATGGCTACACCTTC.